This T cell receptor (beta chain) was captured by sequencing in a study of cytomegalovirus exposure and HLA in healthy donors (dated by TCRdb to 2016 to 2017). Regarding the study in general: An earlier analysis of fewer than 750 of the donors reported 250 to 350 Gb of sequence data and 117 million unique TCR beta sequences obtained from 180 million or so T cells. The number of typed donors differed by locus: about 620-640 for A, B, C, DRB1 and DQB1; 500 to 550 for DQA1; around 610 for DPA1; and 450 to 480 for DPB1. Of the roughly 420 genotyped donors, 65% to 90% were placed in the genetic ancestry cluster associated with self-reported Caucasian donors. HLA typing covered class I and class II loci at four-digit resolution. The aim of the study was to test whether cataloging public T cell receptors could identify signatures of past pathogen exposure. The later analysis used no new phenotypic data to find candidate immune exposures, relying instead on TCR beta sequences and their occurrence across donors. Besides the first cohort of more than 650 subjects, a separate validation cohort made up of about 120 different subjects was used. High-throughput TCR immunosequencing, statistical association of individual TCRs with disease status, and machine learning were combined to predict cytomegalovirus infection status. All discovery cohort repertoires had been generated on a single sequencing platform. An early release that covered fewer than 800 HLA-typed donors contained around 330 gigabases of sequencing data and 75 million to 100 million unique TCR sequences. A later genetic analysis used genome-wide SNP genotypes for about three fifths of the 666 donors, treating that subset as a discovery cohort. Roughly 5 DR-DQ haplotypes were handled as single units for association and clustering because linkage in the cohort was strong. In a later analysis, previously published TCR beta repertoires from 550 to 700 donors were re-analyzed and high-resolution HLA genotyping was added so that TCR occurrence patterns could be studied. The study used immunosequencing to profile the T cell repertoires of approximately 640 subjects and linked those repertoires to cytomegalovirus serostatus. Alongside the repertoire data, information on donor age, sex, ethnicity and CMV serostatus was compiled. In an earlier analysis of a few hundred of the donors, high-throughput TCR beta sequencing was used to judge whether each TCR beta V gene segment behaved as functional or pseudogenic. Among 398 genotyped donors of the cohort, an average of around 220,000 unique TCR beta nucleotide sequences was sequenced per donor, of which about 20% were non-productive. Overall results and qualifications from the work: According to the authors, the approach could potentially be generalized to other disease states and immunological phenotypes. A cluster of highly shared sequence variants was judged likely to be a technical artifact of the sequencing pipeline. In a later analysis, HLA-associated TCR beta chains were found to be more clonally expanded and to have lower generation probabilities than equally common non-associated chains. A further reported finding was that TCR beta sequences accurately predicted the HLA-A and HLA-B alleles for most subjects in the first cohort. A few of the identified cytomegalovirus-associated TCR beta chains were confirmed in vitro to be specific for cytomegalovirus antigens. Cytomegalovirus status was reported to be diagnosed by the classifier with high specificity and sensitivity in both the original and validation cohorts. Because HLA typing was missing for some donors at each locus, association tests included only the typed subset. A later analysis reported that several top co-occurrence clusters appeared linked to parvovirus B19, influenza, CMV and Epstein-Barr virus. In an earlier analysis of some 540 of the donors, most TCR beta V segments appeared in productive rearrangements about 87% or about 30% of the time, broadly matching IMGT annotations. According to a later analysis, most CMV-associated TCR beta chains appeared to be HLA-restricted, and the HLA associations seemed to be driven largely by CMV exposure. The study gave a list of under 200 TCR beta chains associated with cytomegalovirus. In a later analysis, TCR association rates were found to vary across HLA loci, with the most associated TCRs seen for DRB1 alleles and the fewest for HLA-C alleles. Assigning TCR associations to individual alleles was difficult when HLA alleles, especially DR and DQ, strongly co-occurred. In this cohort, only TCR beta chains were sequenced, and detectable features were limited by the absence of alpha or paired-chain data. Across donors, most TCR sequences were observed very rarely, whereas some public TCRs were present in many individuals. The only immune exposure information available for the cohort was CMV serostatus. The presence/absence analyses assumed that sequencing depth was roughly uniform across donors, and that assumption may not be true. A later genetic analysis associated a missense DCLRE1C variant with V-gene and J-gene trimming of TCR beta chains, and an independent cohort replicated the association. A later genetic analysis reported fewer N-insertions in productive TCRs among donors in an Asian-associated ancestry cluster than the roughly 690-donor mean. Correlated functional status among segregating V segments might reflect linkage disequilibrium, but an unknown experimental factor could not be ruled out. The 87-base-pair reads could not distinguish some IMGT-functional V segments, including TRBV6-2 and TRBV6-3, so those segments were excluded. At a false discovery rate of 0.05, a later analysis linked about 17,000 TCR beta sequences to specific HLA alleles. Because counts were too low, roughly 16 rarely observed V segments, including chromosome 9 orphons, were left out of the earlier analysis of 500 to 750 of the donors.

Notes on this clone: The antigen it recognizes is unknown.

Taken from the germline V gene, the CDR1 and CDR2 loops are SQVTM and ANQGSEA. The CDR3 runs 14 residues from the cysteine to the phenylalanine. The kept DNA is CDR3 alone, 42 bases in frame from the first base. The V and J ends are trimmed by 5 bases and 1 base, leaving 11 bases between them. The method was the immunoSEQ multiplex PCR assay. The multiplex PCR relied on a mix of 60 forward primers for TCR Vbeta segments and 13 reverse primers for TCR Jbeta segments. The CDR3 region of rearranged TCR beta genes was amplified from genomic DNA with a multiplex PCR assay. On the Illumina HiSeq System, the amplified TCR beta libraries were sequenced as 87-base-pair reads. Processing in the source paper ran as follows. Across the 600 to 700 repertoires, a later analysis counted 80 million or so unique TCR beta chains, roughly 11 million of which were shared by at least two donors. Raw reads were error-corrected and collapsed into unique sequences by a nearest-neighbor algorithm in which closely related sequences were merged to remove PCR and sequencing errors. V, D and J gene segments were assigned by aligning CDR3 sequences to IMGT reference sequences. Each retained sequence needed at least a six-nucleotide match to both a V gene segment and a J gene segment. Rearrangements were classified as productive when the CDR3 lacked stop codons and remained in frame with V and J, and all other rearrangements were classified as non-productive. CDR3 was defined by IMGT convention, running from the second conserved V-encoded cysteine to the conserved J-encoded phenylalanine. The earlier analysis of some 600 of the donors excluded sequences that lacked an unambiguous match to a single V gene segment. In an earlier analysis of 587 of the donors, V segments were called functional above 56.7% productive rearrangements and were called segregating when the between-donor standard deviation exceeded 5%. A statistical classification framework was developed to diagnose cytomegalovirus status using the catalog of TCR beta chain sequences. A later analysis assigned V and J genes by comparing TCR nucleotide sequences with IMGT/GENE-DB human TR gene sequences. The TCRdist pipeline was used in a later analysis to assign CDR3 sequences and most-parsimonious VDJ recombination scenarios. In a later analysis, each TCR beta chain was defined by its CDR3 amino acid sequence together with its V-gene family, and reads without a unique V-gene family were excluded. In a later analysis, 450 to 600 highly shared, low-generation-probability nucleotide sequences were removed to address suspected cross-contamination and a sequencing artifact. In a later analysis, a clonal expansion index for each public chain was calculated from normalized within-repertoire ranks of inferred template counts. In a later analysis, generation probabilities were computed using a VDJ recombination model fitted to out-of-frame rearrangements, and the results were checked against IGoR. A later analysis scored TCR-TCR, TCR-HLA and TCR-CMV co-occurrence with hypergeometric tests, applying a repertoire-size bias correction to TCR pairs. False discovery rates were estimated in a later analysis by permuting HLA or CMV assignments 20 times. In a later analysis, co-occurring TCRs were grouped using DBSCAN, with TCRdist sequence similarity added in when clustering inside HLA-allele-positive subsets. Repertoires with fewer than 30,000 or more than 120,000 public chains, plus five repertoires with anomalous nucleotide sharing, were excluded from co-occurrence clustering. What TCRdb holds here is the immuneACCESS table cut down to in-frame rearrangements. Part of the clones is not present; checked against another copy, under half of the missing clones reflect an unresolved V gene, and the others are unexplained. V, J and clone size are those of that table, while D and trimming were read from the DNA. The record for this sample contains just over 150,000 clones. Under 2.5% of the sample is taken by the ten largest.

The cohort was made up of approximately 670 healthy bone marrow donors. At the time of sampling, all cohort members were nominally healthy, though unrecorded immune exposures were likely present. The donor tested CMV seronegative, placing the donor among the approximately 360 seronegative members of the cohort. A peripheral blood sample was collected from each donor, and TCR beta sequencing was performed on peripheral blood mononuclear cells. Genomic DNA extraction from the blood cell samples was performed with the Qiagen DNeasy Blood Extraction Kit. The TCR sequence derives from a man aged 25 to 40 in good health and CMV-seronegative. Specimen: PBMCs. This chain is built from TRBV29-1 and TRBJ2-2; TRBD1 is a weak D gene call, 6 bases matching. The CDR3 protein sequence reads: CSVQPTGNTGELFF. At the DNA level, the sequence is TGCAGCGTTCAACCGACAGGGAACACCGGGGAGCTGTTTTTT.